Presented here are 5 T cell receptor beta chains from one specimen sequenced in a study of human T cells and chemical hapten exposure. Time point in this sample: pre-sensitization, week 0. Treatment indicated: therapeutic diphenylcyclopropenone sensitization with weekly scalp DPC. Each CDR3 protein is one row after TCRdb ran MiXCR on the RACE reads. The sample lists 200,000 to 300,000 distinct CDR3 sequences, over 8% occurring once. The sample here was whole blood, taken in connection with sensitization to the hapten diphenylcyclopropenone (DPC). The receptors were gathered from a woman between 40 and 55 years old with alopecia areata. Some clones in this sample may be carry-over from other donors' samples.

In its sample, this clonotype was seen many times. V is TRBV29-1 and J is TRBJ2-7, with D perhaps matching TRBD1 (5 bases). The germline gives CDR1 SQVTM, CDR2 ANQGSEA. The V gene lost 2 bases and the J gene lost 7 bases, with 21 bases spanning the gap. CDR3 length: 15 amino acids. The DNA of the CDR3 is TGCAGCGTTGAATCTGTTTGGCAGGGATCCCTGGAGCAGTACTTC. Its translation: CSVESVWQGSLEQYF.

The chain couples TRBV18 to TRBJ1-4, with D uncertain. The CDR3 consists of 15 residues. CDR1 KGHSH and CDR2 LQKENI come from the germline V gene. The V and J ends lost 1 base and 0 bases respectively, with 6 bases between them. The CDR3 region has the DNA TGTGCCAGCTCACCACTCGGCACAACTAATGAAAAACTGTTTTTT. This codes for CASSPLGTTNEKLFF.

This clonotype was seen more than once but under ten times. Here the CDR3 DNA reads TGCAGTGCTAGAGATGACAGGGCCAACGTTCCTGGGGCCAACGTCCTGACTTTC. Translating gives CSARDDRANVPGANVLTF. The chain couples TRBV20-1 to TRBJ2-6, with 7 bases aligning to TRBD1. Germline V gene sequence: CDR1 DFQATT, CDR2 SNEGSKA (reference sequence). The V gene end was trimmed by 0 bases and the J gene end by 2 bases; junction bases not matched to a gene: 10. This CDR3 contains 18 residues.

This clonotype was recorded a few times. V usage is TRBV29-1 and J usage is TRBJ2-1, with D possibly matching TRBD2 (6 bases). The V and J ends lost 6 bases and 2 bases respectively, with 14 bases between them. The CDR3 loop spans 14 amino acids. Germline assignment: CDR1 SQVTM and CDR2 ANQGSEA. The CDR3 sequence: CSVFRDSAYNEQFF. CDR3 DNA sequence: TGCAGCGTCTTCCGGGACTCGGCCTACAATGAGCAGTTCTTC.

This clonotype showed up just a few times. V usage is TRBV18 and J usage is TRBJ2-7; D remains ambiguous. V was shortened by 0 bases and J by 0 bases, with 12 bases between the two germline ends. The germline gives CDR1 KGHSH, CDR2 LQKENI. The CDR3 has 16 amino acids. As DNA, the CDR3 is TGTGCCAGCTCACCACCTAACACCGCTAGCTCCTACGAGCAGTACTTC. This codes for CASSPPNTASSYEQYF.